This passage covers 27 T cell receptor beta chains from one sample sequenced in a study of blood T cells in healthy people across ages. A sample-barcoded 5' primer and a J-beta primer mix were used in a second PCR of roughly 6 to 11 cycles. TCRdb re-called the 5' RACE reads with MiXCR, one entry per CDR3 protein. The table includes 250,000 to 300,000 distinct CDR3 sequences, roughly 26% detected once. The specimen was blood. The receptors were gathered from a woman in her sixties or seventies in good health.

This clonotype was seen a handful of times. The chain links TRBV20-1 to TRBJ1-4, with 7 bases lining up with TRBD1. Germline CDR1 reads DFQATT; CDR2 reads SNEGSKA (reference sequence). The V segment lost 1 base and the J segment 6 bases; nucleotides outside the gene matches: 2. The CDR3 totals 13 residues. The CDR3 DNA reads TGCAGTGCTAGAGGGAGGGGGCATGAAAAACTGTTTTTT. Translating it yields CSARGRGHEKLFF.

V and J are TRBV12-3 or TRBV12-4 and TRBJ2-7; D may match TRBD1 or TRBD2 (6 bases each). V gave up 5 bases and J gave up 3 bases, with 14 bases separating them. CDR3 length: 14 residues. CDR3 sequence (DNA): TGTGCCAGCAGTCTGGGGGGCGGAGACTACGAGCAGTACTTC. It encodes CASSLGGGDYEQYF.

The chain combines TRBV10-3 with TRBJ2-7; D might be TRBD1 (5 bases). Deletions cut 6 bases from V and 6 bases from J, with 24 bases between. Germline V gives CDR1 ENHRY, CDR2 SYGVKD. This CDR3 has 16 residues. CDR3: CAISVRNTQGQGEQYF. The CDR3 DNA reads TGTGCCATCAGCGTAAGAAATACCCAGGGTCAAGGCGAGCAGTACTTC.

The chain joins TRBV3-1 to TRBJ2-1, with D perhaps matching TRBD1 (6 bases). The CDR3 loop spans 13 amino acids. From germline, CDR1 is LGHDT and CDR2 YNNKEL (reference sequence). Trimming shortened V by 5 bases and J by 4 bases, and 9 bases separated the two germline ends. The CDR3 region is CASSGRGYNEQFF. CDR3 coding DNA: TGTGCCAGCAGCGGCAGGGGATACAATGAGCAGTTCTTC.

This clonotype was detected many times. This sequence joins TRBV6-2 or TRBV6-3 and TRBJ2-5, with a weak D call TRBD2 (6 bases). The CDR3 runs 12 residues. V was clipped by 7 bases and J by 5 bases, with 11 bases between them. Looked up from germline, CDR1 is MNHEY and CDR2 is SVGEGT. The CDR3 protein is CASKAGRETQYF. The CDR3 coding sequence is TGTGCCAGCAAAGCAGGGAGGGAGACCCAGTACTTC.

This clonotype came up a few times. The rearrangement joins TRBV7-8 to TRBJ1-4; D possibly corresponds to TRBD1 (5 bases). The CDR3 consists of 15 residues. CDR1 and CDR2 from the germline V gene are SGHVS and FQNEAQ. V shed 5 bases and J shed 8 bases, with 18 bases lying between them. The CDR3 protein is CASSPPATRGEKLFF. As DNA, the CDR3 is TGTGCCAGCAGCCCCCCCGCGACGCGGGGGGAAAAACTGTTTTTT.

CDR3 sequence: CASSLDGYDREQYF. The CDR3, as DNA: TGTGCCAGCAGCTTAGACGGGTATGATCGCGAGCAGTACTTC. The chain couples TRBV7-2 to TRBJ2-5; D remains unclear. TRBJ2-7 explains the end of the DNA better; the J call may be wrong. Germline V CDR1 and CDR2: SGHTA, FQGNSA. The CDR3 consists of 14 residues.

The table lists this clonotype with a few counts. This sequence joins TRBV9 and TRBJ2-3; the match to TRBD2 covers 7 bases. Germline loops: CDR1 SGDLS, CDR2 YYNGEE. The CDR3 totals 16 residues. Unmatched junction bases numbered 8, after V lost 0 bases and J lost 4 bases. The CDR3 DNA is TGTGCCAGCAGCGTAGCACCTAGCGGAGGGGCAGATACGCAGTATTTT. It translates to CASSVAPSGGADTQYF.

The rearrangement uses TRBV12-3 or TRBV12-4 and TRBJ2-5; 10 bases are a match to TRBD1. The CDR3 extends over 14 amino acids. The trim removed 5 bases at V and 5 bases at J, leaving 5 bases unmatched. CDR3 bases: TGTGCCAGCAGTCTCGACAGGGGGCCGGAGACCCAGTACTTC. As protein: CASSLDRGPETQYF.

This clonotype showed up just a few times. The chain uses TRBV15 and TRBJ1-5; D is perhaps TRBD1 (5 bases). The CDR3 spans 14 residues. V was shortened by 1 base and J by 1 base, with 5 bases between the two germline ends. CDR1 is LNHNV and CDR2 is YYDKDF in the germline V gene (reference sequence). The CDR3 loop reads CATSRGQSNQPQHF. Written as DNA, the CDR3 is TGTGCCACCAGCAGAGGACAGAGCAATCAGCCCCAGCATTTT.

This clonotype has more than one count but fewer than ten. The rearrangement links TRBV20-1 to TRBJ2-5, with D possibly being TRBD1 (6 bases). The closer fit of TRBJ2-1 to the DNA end suggests the J call may be wrong. Germline loops: CDR1 DFQATT, CDR2 SNEGSKA (reference sequence). CDR3 length equals 13 residues. The CDR3 reads CSAAGTLYNEQFF. The CDR3 DNA is TGCAGTGCTGCCGGGACACTTTACAATGAGCAGTTCTTC.

The chain couples TRBV5-1 to TRBJ1-1; the D is unclear. The V gene's germline CDR1 is SGHRS and CDR2 YFSETQ. Trimming pared 0 bases from V and 5 bases from J, leaving 17 bases between. This CDR3 is 16 amino acids long. CDR3 loop: CASSLGPDTVGTEAFF. The CDR3 coding sequence is TGCGCCAGCAGCTTGGGCCCAGATACAGTGGGAACTGAAGCTTTCTTT.

This sequence joins TRBV7-3 and TRBJ2-5; perhaps D is TRBD1 or TRBD2 (5 bases each). With 2 bases removed from V and 5 bases from J, the gap between germline ends came to 12 bases. The CDR3 runs to 14 residues. Per the germline V gene, CDR1 is SGHTA and CDR2 is FQGTGA. As DNA, the CDR3 is TGTGCCAGCAGCTTAGGGGGACCACGGGAGACCCAGTACTTC. Translated, it gives CASSLGGPRETQYF.

J is TRBJ2-5 and V is TRBV9; TRBD1 aligns across 7 bases. The J call may be faulty, since TRBJ2-1 better matches the DNA end. CDR3 length: 13 amino acids. CDR1 is SGDLS and CDR2 is YYNGEE in the germline V gene. In DNA, the CDR3 is TGTGCCAGCAGCGTACCAGGGGGCAATGAGCAGTTCTTC. Amino acid sequence: CASSVPGGNEQFF.

This clonotype was counted between two and nine times. The chain combines TRBV20-1 with TRBJ2-7, with D uncertain. Per germline, CDR1 DFQATT and CDR2 SNEGSKA (reference sequence). V was clipped by 3 bases and J by 3 bases, with 12 bases between them. This CDR3 comprises 13 residues. The CDR3: CSASGPTYYEQYF. CDR3 nucleotides: TGCAGTGCTAGCGGGCCTACTTACTACGAGCAGTACTTC.

The rearrangement uses TRBV29-1 and TRBJ2-7; the D gene could be TRBD1 or TRBD2 (5 bases each). V dropped 0 bases and J dropped 4 bases, with 7 bases sitting between them. The CDR3 loop spans 12 amino acids. The germline gives CDR1 SQVTM, CDR2 ANQGSEA. The CDR3 nucleotides read TGCAGCGTTGAAGACAGGGAGTACGAGCAGTACTTC. Protein sequence: CSVEDREYEQYF.

This chain joins TRBV3-1 and TRBJ2-2; D perhaps matches TRBD2 (5 bases). The V gene lost 1 base and the J gene lost 1 base, with 7 bases spanning the gap. The V gene's germline CDR1 is LGHDT and CDR2 YNNKEL (reference sequence). The CDR3 sequence is 15 residues long. The CDR3 DNA reads TGTGCCAGCAGCCAAGTAGCGCTGAACACCGGGGAGCTGTTTTTT. Its protein is CASSQVALNTGELFF. Complete variable domain (other parts from reference TRBV3-1 and TRBJ2-2): DTAVSQTPKYLVTQMGNDKSIKCEQNLGHDTMYWYKQDSKKFLKIMFSYNNKELIINETVPNRFSPKSPDKAHLNLHINSLELGDSAVYFCASSQVALNTGELFFGEGSRLTVL.

This clonotype was seen only a few times. J is TRBJ2-2 and V is TRBV29-1; 7 nucleotides match TRBD1. Germline V lookup: CDR1 SQVTM, CDR2 ANQGSEA. The CDR3 extends over 13 amino acids. V was pared by 7 bases and J by 4 bases, with 6 bases of the junction left unmatched. The CDR3 sequence: CSALTGTTGELFF. The CDR3, as DNA: TGCAGCGCCCTGACAGGGACCACCGGGGAGCTGTTTTTT.

This clonotype was observed many times. This chain joins TRBV5-1 and TRBJ1-1; D remains unclear. Deletions cut 1 base from V and 1 base from J, with 5 bases between. Germline CDR1 reads SGHRS; CDR2 reads YFSETQ. The length of the CDR3 is 13 residues. This chain's CDR3 is CASSLTGNTEAFF. For the CDR3, the DNA is TGCGCCAGCAGCTTGACTGGGAACACTGAAGCTTTCTTT. The full variable domain, rest sourced from reference TRBV5-1 and TRBJ1-1, is KAGVTQTPRYLIKTRGQQVTLSCSPISGHRSVSWYQQTPGQGLQFLFEYFSETQRNKGNFPGRFSGRQFSNSRSEMNVSTLELGDSALYLCASSLTGNTEAFFGQGTRLTVV.

This clonotype was detected only a few times. This sequence joins TRBV20-1 and TRBJ2-1, with TRBD2 matching 12 bases. V dropped 6 bases and J dropped 3; count of bases not matched to a gene: 3. Germline V gene lookup returns CDR1 DFQATT and CDR2 SNEGSKA (reference sequence). The CDR3 is 14 amino acids. CDR3 sequence reads: CSARTSGIYNEQFF. As DNA, the CDR3 is TGCAGTGCGAGGACTAGCGGGATCTACAATGAGCAGTTCTTC.

This clonotype was detected many times. The rearrangement uses TRBV6-1 and TRBJ1-6; 7 positions match TRBD1. Germline trimming cut 10 bases from V and 0 bases from J; bases unmatched to any gene: 9. The length of the CDR3 is 16 residues. In germline, CDR1 is MNHNS, CDR2 SASEGT. The CDR3 nucleotides read TGTGCCACCCGGACAGGACAAAGCTCCTATAATTCACCCCTCCACTTT. Translation gives CATRTGQSSYNSPLHF.

This clonotype was found many times. The J gene is TRBJ1-1, the V gene TRBV5-1; a possible D gene is TRBD1 (5 bases). V dropped 4 bases and J dropped 3 bases, with 13 bases sitting between them. This CDR3 has 14 residues. Germline V lookup: CDR1 SGHRS, CDR2 YFSETQ. The CDR3: CASSLGSGDTEAFF. For the CDR3, the DNA is TGCGCCAGCAGCCTTGGATCGGGGGACACTGAAGCTTTCTTT.

The rearrangement joins TRBV7-2 to TRBJ1-6; D might be TRBD1 (6 bases). CDR1 and CDR2 (germline): SGHTA, FQGNSA. V lost 3 bases to trimming and J lost 7 bases, with 10 bases between them. This CDR3 region has 14 residues. In DNA form, the CDR3 reads TGTGCCAGCAGCTTGGGGGGGCAAAATTCACCCCTCCACTTT. It yields the protein CASSLGGQNSPLHF. The complete variable domain, with remaining parts taken from reference TRBV7-2 and TRBJ1-6, reads GAGVSQSPSNKVTEKGKDVELRCDPISGHTALYWYRQSLGQGLEFLIYFQGNSAPDKSGLPSDRFSAERTGGSVSTLTIQRTQQEDSAVYLCASSLGGQNSPLHFGNGTRLTVT.

The rearrangement joins TRBV7-6 to TRBJ2-1; D may be TRBD1 or TRBD2 (6 bases each). Per germline, CDR1 SGHVS and CDR2 FNYEAQ. This CDR3 is built from 17 residues. With 0 bases removed from V and 8 bases from J, the gap between germline ends came to 20 bases. As DNA, the CDR3 is TGTGCCAGCAGCTTAGCGCTCCCGGGGGCGTGGGAAGATGAGCAGTTCTTC. Translation: CASSLALPGAWEDEQFF.

Points on this clonotype: A much larger clone differs from this one at a single base, so this may be a read error. The chain uses TRBV12-3 or TRBV12-4 and TRBJ1-4, with D maybe TRBD1 (5 bases). CDR3 length: 12 residues. The CDR3, as DNA: TGTGCCAGCCGCCGGGGGTATGAAGAACTGTTTTTT. As protein: CASRRGYEELFF.

This sequence joins TRBV5-1 and TRBJ2-2; perhaps TRBD1 as D (6 bases). The germline V gene encodes CDR1 SGHRS and CDR2 YFSETQ. The CDR3 covers 16 residues. V dropped 0 bases and J dropped 1 base, with 10 bases sitting between them. CDR3: CASSLEPTGNTGELFF. The CDR3 DNA reads as TGCGCCAGCAGCTTGGAACCGACAGGGAACACCGGGGAGCTGTTTTTT. Complete variable domain (other parts from reference TRBV5-1 and TRBJ2-2): KAGVTQTPRYLIKTRGQQVTLSCSPISGHRSVSWYQQTPGQGLQFLFEYFSETQRNKGNFPGRFSGRQFSNSRSEMNVSTLELGDSALYLCASSLEPTGNTGELFFGEGSRLTVL.

The rearrangement uses TRBV5-1 and TRBJ2-7; the D gene is possibly TRBD1 (6 bases). With 2 bases removed from V and 5 bases from J, the gap between germline ends came to 23 bases. CDR1 is SGHRS, CDR2 YFSETQ, per germline. The CDR3 is 17 residues long. The CDR3 region has the DNA TGCGCCAGCAGCTTACCAGCCAAACAGGGTAGCGCGAACGAGCAGTACTTC. Encoded protein: CASSLPAKQGSANEQYF.